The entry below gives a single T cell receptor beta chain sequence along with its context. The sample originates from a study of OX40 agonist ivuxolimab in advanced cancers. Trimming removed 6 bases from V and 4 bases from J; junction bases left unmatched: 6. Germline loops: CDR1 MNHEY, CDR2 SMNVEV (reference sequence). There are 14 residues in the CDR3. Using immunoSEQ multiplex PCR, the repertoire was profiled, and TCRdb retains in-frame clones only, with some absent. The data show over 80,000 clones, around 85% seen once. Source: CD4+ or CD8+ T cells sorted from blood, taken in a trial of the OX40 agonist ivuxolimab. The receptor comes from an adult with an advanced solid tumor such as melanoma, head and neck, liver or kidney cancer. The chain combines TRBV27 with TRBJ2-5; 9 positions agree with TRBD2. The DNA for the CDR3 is TGTGCCAGCAGATGGACTAGCGTGGGAGAGACCCAGTACTTC. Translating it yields CASRWTSVGETQYF.